This TCR beta chain emerged from a study of Graves' ophthalmopathy and Graves' hyperthyroidism. This clonotype was observed many times. TCR beta CDR3 amplification used RNA transcripts. The authors performed first-round RT-PCR with HTBI primers and then a second-round multiplex PCR. TCRdb re-derived calls from the multiplex PCR reads in MiXCR, one entry per CDR3 protein. The data hold hundreds of thousands of distinct CDR3 sequences, with around a fifth observed a single time. Trimming left V 4 bases short and J 1 base short, with 7 bases between. CDR1 is GTSNPN, CDR2 SVGIG, per germline (reference sequence). The CDR3 extends over 12 amino acids. Stable hyperthyroidism was defined by absence of ophthalmopathy within 18 months of follow-up. Pregnant or lactating patients and those with other autoimmune diseases or uncontrolled infections were excluded.

The gene calls are TRBV30 and TRBJ2-5, with D uncertain. Sequences were obtained from peripheral blood. This sequence was found in a woman aged 18-30 years with stable Graves' hyperthyroidism. Some clones in this sample may be carry-over from other donors' samples. CDR3 sequence reads: CAWTPIQETQYF. CDR3 DNA: TGTGCCTGGACCCCAATCCAAGAGACCCAGTACTTC. Based on the CDR3 plus reference TRBV30 and TRBJ2-5, the full variable domain is SQTIHQWPATLVQPVGSPLSLECTVEGTSNPNLYWYRQAAGRGLQLLFYSVGIGQISSEVPQNLSASRPQDRQFILSSKKLLLSDSGFYLCAWTPIQETQYFGPGTRLLVL.